Reported below is one T cell receptor (beta chain). The clone's antigen remains unknown. Nothing much larger sits one base from this clone, and base qualities are not available. The germline V gene yields MNHNS for CDR1 and SASEGT for CDR2. Its CDR3 holds 13 amino acids, cysteine through phenylalanine. CDR3 DNA is the only sequence kept; it has 39 bases, read in frame from the first base. Trimmed from V: 3 bases; trimmed from J: 6 bases; junction bases lacking a gene match: 5. The data were obtained in a study of response to subunit inactivated influenza vaccine (dated by TCRdb to about 2018). With regard to the full study: To follow how T cells responded to a trivalent subunit inactivated influenza vaccine, the researchers relied on deep quantitative profiling of the T cell receptor repertoire.

The library relied on RT-PCR. The run used an Illumina HiSeq 2500. The public reads were reprocessed in TCRdb via fastp at Q25 and MiXCR, keeping in-frame beta chains. A single entry per CDR3 protein holds the most common genes and DNA from its merged rows. The sample table shows 650,000 to 850,000 distinct CDR3 sequences, and about 15% are seen once. Around 7% of the sample belongs to the ten largest clones. The paper's findings and limits, for the study overall: The authors proposed that each seasonal influenza vaccination may bring in only a limited number of new T cells.

Specimen: PBMCs from blood, collected less than 15 days before vaccination. The sequence was collected from a man aged 50 or older who received an inactivated influenza vaccine. Donor details come from another sample of the same person, matched by shared clones. The V and J segments used are TRBV6-1 and TRBJ2-7; TRBD2 aligns with 7 central bases. The CDR3 corresponds to CASSELWGGEQYF. The nucleotide sequence reads TGTGCCAGCAGTGAGCTATGGGGGGGCGAGCAGTACTTC.